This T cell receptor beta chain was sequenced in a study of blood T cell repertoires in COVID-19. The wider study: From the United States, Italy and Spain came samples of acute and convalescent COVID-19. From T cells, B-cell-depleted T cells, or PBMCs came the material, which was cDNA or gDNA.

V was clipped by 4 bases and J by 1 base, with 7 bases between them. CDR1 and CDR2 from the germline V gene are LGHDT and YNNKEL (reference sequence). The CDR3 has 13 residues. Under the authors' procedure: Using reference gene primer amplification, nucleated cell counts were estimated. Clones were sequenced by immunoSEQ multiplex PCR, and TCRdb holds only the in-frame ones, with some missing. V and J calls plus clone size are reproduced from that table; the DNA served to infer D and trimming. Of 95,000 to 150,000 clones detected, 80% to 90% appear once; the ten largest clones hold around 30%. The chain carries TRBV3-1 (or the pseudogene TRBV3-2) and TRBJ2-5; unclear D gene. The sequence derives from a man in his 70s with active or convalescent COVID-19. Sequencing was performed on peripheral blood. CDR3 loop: CASSLRVQETQYF. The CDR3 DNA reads TGTGCCAGCAGCCTTCGGGTCCAAGAGACCCAGTACTTC.